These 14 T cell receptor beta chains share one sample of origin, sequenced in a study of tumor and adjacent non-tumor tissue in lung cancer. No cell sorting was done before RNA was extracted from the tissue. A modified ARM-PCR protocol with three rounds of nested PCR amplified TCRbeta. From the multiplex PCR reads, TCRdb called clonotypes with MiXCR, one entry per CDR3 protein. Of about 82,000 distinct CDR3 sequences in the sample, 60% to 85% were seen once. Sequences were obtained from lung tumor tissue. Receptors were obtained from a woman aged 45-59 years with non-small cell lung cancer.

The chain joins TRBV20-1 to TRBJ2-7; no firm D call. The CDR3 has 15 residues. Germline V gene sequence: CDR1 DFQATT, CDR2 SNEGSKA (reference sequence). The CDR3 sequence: CSALVAAHDFYEQYF. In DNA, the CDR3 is TGCAGCGCGCTGGTTGCGGCCCACGACTTCTACGAGCAGTACTTC.

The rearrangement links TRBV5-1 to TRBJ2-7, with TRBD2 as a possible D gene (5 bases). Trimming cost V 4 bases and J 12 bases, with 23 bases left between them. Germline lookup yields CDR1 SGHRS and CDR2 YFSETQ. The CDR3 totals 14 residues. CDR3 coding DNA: TGCGCCAGCAGCATGGCCTGGGAAGACTACAAGCCGTACTTC. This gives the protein CASSMAWEDYKPYF. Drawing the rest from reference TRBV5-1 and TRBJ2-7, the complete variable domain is KAGVTQTPRYLIKTRGQQVTLSCSPISGHRSVSWYQQTPGQGLQFLFEYFSETQRNKGNFPGRFSGRQFSNSRSEMNVSTLELGDSALYLCASSMAWEDYKPYFGPGTRLTVT.

The CDR3 DNA reads TGTGCCAGCAGGGGGAGGCGTCAGCCCCAGTATTTT. This encodes CASRGRRQPQYF. The chain employs TRBV12-3 or TRBV12-4 and TRBJ1-5, with D tentatively TRBD2 (6 bases). The better agreement between TRBJ2-3 and the DNA end casts doubt on the J call. The CDR3 is 12 residues long.

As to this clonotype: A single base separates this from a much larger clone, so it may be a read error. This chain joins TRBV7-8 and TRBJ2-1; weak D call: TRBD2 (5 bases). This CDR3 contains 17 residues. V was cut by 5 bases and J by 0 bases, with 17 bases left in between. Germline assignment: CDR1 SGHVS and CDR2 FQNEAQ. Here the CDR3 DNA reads TGTGCCAGCAGCAAATCGATAGAGGGCCTCTCCTACAATGAGCAGTTCTTC. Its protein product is CASSKSIEGLSYNEQFF.

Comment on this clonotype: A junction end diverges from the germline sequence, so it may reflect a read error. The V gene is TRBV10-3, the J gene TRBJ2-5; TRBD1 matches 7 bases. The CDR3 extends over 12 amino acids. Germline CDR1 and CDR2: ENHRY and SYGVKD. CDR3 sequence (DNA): TGTGCTACCACAGGGGACCAAGGGACCCAGTACTTC. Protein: CATTGDQGTQYF.

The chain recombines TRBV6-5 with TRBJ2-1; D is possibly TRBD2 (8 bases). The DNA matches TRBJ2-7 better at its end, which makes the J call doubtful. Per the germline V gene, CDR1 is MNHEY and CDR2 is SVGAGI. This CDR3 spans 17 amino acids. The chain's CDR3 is CASTKGASGCRDNEQYF. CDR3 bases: TGTGCCAGCACCAAGGGGGCTAGCGGGTGCCGAGACAATGAGCAGTACTTC.

DNA of the CDR3: TGTGCCAGCAGCCGGCTCAACTATGAGCAGTACTTC. Its protein is CASSRLNYEQYF. The V and J genes are TRBV28 and TRBJ2-7; D is undetermined. The V gene's germline CDR1 is MDHEN and CDR2 SYDVKM. This CDR3 region has 12 residues. With 6 bases removed from V and 7 bases from J, the gap between germline ends came to 13 bases. Complete variable domain (other parts from reference TRBV28 and TRBJ2-7): DVKVTQSSRYLVKRTGEKVFLECVQDMDHENMFWYRQDPGLGLRLIYFSYDVKMKEKGDIPEGYSVSREKKERFSLILESASTNQTSMYLCASSRLNYEQYFGPGTRLTVT.

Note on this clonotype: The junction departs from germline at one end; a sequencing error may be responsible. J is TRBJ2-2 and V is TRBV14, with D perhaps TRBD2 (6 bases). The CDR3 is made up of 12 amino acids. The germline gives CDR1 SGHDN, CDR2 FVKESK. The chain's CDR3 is CASSSFGGEPFF. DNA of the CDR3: TGTGCCAGCAGCTCATTTGGCGGGGAGCCGTTTTTT.

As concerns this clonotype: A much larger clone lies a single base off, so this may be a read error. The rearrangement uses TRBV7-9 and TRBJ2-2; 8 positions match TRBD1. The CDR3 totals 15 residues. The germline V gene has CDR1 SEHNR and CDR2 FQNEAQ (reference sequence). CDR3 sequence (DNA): TGTGTCAGCAGCTTTCAGGGGGCGCAAACCGGGGAGCTGTTTTTT. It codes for CVSSFQGAQTGELFF.

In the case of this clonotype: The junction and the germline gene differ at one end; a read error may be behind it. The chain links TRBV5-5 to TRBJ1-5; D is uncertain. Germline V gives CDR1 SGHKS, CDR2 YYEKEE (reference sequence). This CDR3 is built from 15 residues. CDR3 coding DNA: TGTGTCAGCAGCGTTAACCCGGACTGGAATCAGCACCAACATTTT. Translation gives CVSSVNPDWNQHQHF.

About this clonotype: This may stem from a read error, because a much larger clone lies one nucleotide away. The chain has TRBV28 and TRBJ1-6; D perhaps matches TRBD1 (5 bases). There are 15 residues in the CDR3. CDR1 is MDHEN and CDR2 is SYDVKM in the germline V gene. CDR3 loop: CSSSREGMANSPLHF. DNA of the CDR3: TGTTCCTCCTCAAGGGAGGGGATGGCGAATTCACCCCTCCACTTT.

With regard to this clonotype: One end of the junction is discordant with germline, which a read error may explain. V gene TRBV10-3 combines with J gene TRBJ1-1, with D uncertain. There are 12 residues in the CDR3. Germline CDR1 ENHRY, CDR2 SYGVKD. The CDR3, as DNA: TGTGGCGCCGCGGGCCCGAACACTGAAGCCTTCTTT. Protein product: CGAAGPNTEAFF.

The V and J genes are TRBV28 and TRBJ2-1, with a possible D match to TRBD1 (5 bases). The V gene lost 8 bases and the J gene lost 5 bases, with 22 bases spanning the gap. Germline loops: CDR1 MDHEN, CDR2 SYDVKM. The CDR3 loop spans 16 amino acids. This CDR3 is CASHDQWGQGNNEQFF. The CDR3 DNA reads TGTGCCAGCCATGACCAGTGGGGCCAGGGCAACAATGAGCAGTTCTTC.

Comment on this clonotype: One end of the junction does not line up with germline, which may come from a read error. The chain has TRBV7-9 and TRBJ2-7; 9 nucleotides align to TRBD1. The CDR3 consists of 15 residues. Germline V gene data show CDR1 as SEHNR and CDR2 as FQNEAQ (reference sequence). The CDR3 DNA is TGTGACAGCAGCCTGACCGGGACAGGGAGCCACGAGGAGTACTTC. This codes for CDSSLTGTGSHEEYF.